This T cell receptor (beta chain) stems from a study of regulatory T cells in long-lasting Graves disease. General study points: With a few thousand shared public clonotypes, persistent patients exceeded new patients, who shared approximately 880.

Time point in this sample: newly diagnosed GD, antithyroid drugs for less than 3 months. PBMCs provided the RNA from which the TCR library was made. Enrollment of patients was through an endocrinology department in Xi'an, China. V gave up 3 bases and J gave up 12 bases, with 21 bases separating them. The CDR3 has 15 residues. This clonotype was counted ten times or more. Its antigen is unidentified. To make TCR beta libraries, researchers used iRepertoire HTBI primers and Arm-PCR of CDR3 regions. TCRdb independently ran MiXCR on the multiplex PCR reads; one entry per CDR3 protein. The table records 240,000 or so distinct CDR3 sequences, over 20% of them present only once.

The material was peripheral blood mononuclear cells (PBMCs), obtained at new diagnosis, from a patient treated with antithyroid drugs. The J gene is TRBJ2-1, the V gene TRBV12-3 or TRBV12-4, with D possibly matching TRBD2 (6 bases). This clonotype was obtained from a female donor with Graves disease. As DNA, the CDR3 is TGTGCCAGCAGTTTGGGTAGCGGTCGAGTACTTGGGCAGTTCTTC. This encodes CASSLGSGRVLGQFF.